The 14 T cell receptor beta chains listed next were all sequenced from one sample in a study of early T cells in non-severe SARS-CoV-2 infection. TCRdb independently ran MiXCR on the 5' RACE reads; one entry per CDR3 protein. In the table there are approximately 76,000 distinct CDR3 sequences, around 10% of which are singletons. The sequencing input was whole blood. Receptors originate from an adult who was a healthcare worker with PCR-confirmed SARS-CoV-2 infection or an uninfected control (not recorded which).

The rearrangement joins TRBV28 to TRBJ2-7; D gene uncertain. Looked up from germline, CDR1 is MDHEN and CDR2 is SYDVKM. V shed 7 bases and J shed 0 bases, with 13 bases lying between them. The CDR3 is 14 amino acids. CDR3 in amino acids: CASTQAEISYEQYF. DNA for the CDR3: TGTGCCAGCACCCAAGCAGAGATCTCCTACGAGCAGTACTTC.

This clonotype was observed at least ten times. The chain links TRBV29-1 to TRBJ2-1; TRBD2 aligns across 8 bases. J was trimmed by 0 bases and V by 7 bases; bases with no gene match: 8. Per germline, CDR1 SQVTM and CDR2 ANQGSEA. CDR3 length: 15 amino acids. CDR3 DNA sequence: TGCAGCGGGACCGGGGGGGGAAGCTCCTACAATGAGCAGTTCTTC. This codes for CSGTGGGSSYNEQFF.

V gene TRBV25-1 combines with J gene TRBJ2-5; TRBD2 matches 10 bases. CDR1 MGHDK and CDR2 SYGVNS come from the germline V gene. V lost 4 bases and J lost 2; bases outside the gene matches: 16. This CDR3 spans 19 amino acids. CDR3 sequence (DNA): TGTGCCAGCAGTGCGCCCCCCGGACTAGCGGAGATACATCAAGAGACCCAGTACTTC. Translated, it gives CASSAPPGLAEIHQETQYF. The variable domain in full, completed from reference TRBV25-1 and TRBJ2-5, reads EADIYQTPRYLVIGTGKKITLECSQTMGHDKMYWYQQDPGMELHLIHYSYGVNSTEKGDLSSESTVSRIRTEHFPLTLESARPSHTSQYLCASSAPPGLAEIHQETQYFGPGTRLLVL.

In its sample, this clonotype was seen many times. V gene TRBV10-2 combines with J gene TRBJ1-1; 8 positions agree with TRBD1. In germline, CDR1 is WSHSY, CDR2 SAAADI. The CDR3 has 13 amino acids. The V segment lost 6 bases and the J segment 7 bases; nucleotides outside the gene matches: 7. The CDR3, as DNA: TGCGCCAGCAGCGAGGACAGGGAAAGTGAAGCTTTCTTT. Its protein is CASSEDRESEAFF.

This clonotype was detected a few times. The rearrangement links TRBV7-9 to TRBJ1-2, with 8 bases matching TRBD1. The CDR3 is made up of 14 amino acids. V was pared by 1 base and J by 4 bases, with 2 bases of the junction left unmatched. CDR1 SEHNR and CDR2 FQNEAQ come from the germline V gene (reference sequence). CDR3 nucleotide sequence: TGTGCCAGCAGCTTAGACAGGGGGGTCTATGGCTACACCTTC. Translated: CASSLDRGVYGYTF.

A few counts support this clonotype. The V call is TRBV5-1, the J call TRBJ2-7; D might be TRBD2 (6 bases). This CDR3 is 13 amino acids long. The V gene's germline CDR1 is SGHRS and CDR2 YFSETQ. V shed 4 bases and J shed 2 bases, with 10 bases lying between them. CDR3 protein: CASSRLETYEQYF. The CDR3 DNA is TGCGCCAGCAGCCGACTAGAGACCTACGAGCAGTACTTC.

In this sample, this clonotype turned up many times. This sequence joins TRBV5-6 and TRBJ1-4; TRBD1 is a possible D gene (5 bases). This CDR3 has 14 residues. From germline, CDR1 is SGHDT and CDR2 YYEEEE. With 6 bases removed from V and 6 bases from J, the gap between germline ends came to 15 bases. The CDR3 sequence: CASTNAGGYEKLFF. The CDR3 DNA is TGTGCCAGCACCAACGCCGGGGGTTATGAAAAACTGTTTTTT.

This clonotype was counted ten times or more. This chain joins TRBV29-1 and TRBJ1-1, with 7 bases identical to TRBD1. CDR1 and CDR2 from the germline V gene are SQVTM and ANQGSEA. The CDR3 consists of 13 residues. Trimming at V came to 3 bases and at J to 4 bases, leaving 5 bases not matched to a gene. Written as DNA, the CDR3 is TGCAGCGTTGATGAGGGGGCGGTCACTGAAGCTTTCTTT. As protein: CSVDEGAVTEAFF.

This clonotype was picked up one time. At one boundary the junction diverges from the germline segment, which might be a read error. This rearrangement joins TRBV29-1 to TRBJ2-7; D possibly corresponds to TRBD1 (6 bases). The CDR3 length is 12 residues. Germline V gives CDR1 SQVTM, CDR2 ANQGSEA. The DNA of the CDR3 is TGCGGCGTTGAGGGCAGGGGCTACGAGCAGTACTTC. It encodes CGVEGRGYEQYF.

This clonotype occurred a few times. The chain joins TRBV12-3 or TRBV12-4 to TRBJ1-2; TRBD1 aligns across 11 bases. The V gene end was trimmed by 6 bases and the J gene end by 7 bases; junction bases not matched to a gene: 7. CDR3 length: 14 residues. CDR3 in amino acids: CASRGTGGNSGYTF. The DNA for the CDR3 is TGTGCCAGCAGAGGGACAGGGGGAAATAGTGGCTACACCTTC.

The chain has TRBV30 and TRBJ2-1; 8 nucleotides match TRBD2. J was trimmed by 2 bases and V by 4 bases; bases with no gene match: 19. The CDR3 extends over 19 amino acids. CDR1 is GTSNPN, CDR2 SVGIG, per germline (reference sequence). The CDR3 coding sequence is TGTGCCTGGAATCGTACTAGCGGCGAGCTCTCACCCGCCTACAATGAGCAGTTCTTC. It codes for CAWNRTSGELSPAYNEQFF.

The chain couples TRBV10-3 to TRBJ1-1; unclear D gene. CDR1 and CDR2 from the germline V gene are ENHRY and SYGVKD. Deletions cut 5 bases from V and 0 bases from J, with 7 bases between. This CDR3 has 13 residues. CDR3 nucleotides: TGTGCCATCAGTCCGTCATTGAACACTGAAGCTTTCTTT. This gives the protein CAISPSLNTEAFF.

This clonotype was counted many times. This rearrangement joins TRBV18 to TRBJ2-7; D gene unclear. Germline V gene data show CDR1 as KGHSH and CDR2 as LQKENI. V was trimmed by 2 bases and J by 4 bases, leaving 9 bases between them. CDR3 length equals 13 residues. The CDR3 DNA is TGTGCCAGCTCACCAGGGGAAGGGTACGAGCAGTACTTC. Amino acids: CASSPGEGYEQYF.

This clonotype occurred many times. This CDR3 is CASSLPGSVLRVTQYF. CDR3 bases: TGTGCCAGCAGTTTACCCGGCAGCGTGTTACGGGTGACCCAGTACTTC. The rearrangement links TRBV12-3 or TRBV12-4 to TRBJ2-5; no definite D call. The CDR3 is made up of 16 amino acids. The V and J ends lost 2 bases and 7 bases respectively, with 20 bases between them.